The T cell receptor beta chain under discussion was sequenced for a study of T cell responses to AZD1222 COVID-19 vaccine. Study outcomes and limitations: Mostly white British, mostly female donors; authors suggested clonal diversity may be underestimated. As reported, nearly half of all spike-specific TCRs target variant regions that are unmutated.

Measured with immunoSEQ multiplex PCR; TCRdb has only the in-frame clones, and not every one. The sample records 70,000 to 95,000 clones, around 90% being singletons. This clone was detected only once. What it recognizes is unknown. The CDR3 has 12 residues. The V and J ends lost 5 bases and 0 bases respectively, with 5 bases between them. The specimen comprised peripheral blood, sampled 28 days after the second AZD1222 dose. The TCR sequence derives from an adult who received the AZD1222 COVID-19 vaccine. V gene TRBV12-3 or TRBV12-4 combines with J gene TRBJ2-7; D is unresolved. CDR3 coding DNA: TGTGCCAGCAGTCGTAGCTCCTACGAGCAGTACTTC. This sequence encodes CASSRSSYEQYF.